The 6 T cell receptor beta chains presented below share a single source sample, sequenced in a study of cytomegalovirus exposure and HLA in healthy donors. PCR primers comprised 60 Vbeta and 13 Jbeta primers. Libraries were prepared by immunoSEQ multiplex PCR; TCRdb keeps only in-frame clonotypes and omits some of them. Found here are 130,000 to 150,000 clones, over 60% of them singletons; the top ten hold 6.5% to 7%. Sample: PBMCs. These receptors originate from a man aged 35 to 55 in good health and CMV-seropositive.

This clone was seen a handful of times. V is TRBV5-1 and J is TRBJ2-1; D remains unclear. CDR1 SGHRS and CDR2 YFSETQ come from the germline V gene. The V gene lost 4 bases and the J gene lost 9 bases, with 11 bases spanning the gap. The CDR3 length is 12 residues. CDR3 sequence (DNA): TGCGCCAGCAGCGTTAAGAGTCGTGAGCAGTTCTTC. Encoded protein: CASSVKSREQFF.

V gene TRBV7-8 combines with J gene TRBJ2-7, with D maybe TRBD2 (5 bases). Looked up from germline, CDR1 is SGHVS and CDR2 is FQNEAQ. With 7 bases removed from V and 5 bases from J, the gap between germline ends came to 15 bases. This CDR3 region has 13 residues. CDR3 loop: CASTPGGINEQYF. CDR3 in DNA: TGTGCCAGCACCCCCGGAGGCATCAACGAGCAGTACTTC.

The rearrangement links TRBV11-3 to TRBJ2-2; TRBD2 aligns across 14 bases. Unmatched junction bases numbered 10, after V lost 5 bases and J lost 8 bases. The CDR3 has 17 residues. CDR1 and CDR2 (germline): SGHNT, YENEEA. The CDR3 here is CASSAPGLAGVRGELFF. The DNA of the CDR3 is TGTGCCAGCAGCGCCCCGGGACTAGCGGGAGTTCGAGGGGAGCTGTTTTTT.

CDR3 sequence (DNA): TGTGCCAGCAGTTCCACAGGGATGCCAATGTTCACCCAGTACTTC. This encodes CASSSTGMPMFTQYF. The rearrangement uses TRBV27 and TRBJ2-5, with a possible D match to TRBD1 (6 bases). Trimming stripped 4 bases from V and 8 bases from J, with 20 bases between. Germline CDR1 and CDR2: MNHEY and SMNVEV (reference sequence). The CDR3 contains 15 residues.

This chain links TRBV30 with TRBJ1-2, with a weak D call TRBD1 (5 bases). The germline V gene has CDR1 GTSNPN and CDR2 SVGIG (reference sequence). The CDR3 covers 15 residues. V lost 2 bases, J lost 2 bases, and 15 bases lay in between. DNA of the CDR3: TGTGCCTGGAGTCCCCCATACAGGAACAACTATGGCTACACCTTC. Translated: CAWSPPYRNNYGYTF.

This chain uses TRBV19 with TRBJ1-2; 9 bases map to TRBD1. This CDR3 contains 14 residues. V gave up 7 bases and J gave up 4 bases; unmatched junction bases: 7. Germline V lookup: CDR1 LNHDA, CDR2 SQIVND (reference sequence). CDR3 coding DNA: TGTGCCAGTACCCCGACGGGACAGGGCTATGGCTACACCTTC. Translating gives CASTPTGQGYGYTF.